The 8 T cell receptor beta chains below all came from one sample that was sequenced in a study of T cell responses to AZD1222 COVID-19 vaccine. Assay used: immunoSEQ multiplex PCR; TCRdb lists only in-frame clones, some missing. The sample holds about 140,000 clones, 80% to 95% seen once. The sample here was peripheral blood, taken on day 0 of AZD1222 vaccination. The receptors were gathered from an adult in good health.

The V gene is TRBV4-2, the J gene TRBJ2-2; TRBD2 matches 10 bases. From germline, CDR1 is LGHNA and CDR2 YNFKEQ. The CDR3 extends over 19 amino acids. The V and J ends lost 1 base and 3 bases, in that order; junction bases with no gene match: 11. The CDR3 region is CASSQVWVAGGRYTGELFF. CDR3 in DNA: TGTGCCAGCAGCCAAGTCTGGGTAGCGGGGGGCCGGTACACCGGGGAGCTGTTTTTT.

The rearrangement links TRBV7-2 to TRBJ1-1, with D unclear. Germline values: CDR1 SGHTA, CDR2 FQGNSA. The CDR3 loop spans 14 amino acids. V was cut by 1 base and J by 3 bases, with 9 bases left in between. The DNA of the CDR3 is TGTGCCAGCAGCTTAGATGGGTCCGACACTGAAGCTTTCTTT. It is translated as CASSLDGSDTEAFF.

The chain recombines TRBV5-1 with TRBJ2-6; 7 bases match TRBD1. The germline V gene has CDR1 SGHRS and CDR2 YFSETQ. V shed 0 bases and J 4 bases; nucleotides not matched to a gene: 7. The CDR3 is 17 amino acids. CDR3 DNA sequence: TGCGCCAGCAGCTTGGCTGACAGGGAATTCGGGGCCAACGTCCTGACTTTC. Translation gives CASSLADREFGANVLTF.

The chain is built from TRBV7-2 and TRBJ2-7; TRBD1 matches 7 bases. Germline values: CDR1 SGHTA, CDR2 FQGNSA. CDR3 length: 14 residues. The J segment lost 3 bases and the V segment lost 1 base, leaving 3 bases of the junction unmatched. CDR3 in amino acids: CASSLGYRGYEQYF. CDR3 in DNA: TGTGCCAGCAGCTTAGGGTACAGGGGCTACGAGCAGTACTTC.

The chain uses TRBV24-1 and TRBJ2-5; 9 nucleotides match TRBD1. This CDR3 comprises 17 residues. The ends lost 4 bases at V and 3 bases at J; junction bases unmatched: 11. Germline-derived CDR1 and CDR2 are KGHDR and SFDVKD. The DNA for the CDR3 is TGTGCCACCAGTGACCCCGGGACAGGGCCATCGAAAGAGACCCAGTACTTC. Translating it yields CATSDPGTGPSKETQYF.

The genes are TRBV4-3 and TRBJ1-2; D remains unclear. The V and J ends lost 2 bases and 4 bases respectively, with 8 bases between them. Per the germline V gene, CDR1 is LGHNA and CDR2 is YSLEER. The CDR3 totals 13 residues. CDR3 in amino acids: CASSQQVFYGYTF. The CDR3 DNA is TGCGCCAGCAGCCAACAGGTGTTCTATGGCTACACCTTC.

The CDR3 DNA sequence: TGTGCCAGCAGCCGGAGGGGACAGAGCCGGTCCATGAACACTGAAGCTTTCTTT. Translated: CASSRRGQSRSMNTEAFF. J is TRBJ1-1 and V is TRBV7-4, with TRBD1 identical over 7 bases. J lost 0 bases, V lost 5 bases, and 15 bases had no gene match. The CDR3 contains 18 residues. Germline V gene data show CDR1 as SGHVT and CDR2 as SQSDAQ.

The chain carries TRBV5-8 and TRBJ1-2; D might be TRBD1 (6 bases). Germline V gene data show CDR1 as SGHTS and CDR2 as YDEGEE. V was clipped by 0 bases and J by 8 bases, with 17 bases between them. The CDR3 totals 15 residues. CDR3 in amino acids: CASSLARRGRSGYTF. CDR3 in DNA: TGTGCCAGCAGCTTGGCCCGCAGGGGACGTTCAGGCTACACCTTC.